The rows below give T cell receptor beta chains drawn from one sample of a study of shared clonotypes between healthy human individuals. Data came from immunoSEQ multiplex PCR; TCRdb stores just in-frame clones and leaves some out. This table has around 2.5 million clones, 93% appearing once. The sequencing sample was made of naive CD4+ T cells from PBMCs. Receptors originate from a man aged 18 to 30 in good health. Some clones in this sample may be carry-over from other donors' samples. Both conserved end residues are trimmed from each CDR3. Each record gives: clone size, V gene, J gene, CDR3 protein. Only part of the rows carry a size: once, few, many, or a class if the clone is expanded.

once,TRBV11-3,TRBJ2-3,ANPYRTTLTDTQY
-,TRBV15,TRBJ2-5,ATSPQFQETQY
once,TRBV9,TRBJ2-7,ASSVAAGGGEQY
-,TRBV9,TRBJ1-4,ASSGHPATNEKLF
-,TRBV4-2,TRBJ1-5,ASSQGNAGTAPPAYNQPQH
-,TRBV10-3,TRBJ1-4,AISESVGQGTTNEKLF
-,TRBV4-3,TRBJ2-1,ASSQDRAGVPNEQF
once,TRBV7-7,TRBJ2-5,ASAVRRGGDGETQY
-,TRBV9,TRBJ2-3,ASSPRASLSTDTQY
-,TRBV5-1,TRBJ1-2,ASSLAGSLRGYT
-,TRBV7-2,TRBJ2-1,ASSPRDTSGRTYNEQF
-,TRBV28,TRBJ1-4,ASRPRPGLSKNEKLF
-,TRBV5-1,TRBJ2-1,ASSSISGGIEQF
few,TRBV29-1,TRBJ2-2,SVEAQNTGELF
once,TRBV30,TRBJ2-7,AWSDPQGGRYEQY
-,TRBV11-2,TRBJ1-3,ASRPGVDGNTIY
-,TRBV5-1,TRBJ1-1,ASSLTAGSTEAF
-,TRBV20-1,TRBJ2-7,SASDRYEQY
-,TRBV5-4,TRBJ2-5,ASRLAGQETQY
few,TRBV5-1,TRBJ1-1,ASSSVTVNTEAF
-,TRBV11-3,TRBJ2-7,ASSLDPRREQY
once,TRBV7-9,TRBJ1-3,ASSFSTGTGLGNTIY
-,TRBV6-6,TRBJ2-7,ASRVTSGRYYEQY
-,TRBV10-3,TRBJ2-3,AISQPPGSLAAPDTQY
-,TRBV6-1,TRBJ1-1,ASSEAPGLYTEAF
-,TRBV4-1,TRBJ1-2,ASSLAGTGVEGYT
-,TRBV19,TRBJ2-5,ASSISSGSNLETQY
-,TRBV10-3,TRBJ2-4,AISGDNENIQY
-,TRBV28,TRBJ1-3,ATRDGDRGYTIY
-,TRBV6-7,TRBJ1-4,ASSYSNCSGQGEKLF
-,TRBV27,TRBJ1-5,ASSLSRRVLQPQH
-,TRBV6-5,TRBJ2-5,ASSQSPAETQY
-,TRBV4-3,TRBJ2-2,ASSRVSGEWGTGELF
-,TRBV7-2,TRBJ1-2,ASSLAKGGNYGYT
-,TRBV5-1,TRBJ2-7,ASSQAYEQY
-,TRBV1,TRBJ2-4,TSSQGDPGGFPSQAKNIQY
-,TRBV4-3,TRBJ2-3,ASSHSSPGDDTQY
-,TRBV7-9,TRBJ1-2,ASSFGPRGGGYT
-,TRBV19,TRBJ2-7,ASSMTGAEQY
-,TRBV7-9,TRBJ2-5,ASSLGLAGYQETQY
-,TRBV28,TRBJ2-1,ASSRGTGPYNEQF
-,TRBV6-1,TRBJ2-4,ASSEVGGDLGGSKNIQY
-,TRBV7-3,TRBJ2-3,ASSLSLNTDTQY
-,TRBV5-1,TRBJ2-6,ASSSSPTSSGANVLT
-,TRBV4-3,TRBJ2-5,ASSQGVRGETQY
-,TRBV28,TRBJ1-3,ASSLTRGTGNTIY
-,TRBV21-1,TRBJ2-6,ASSQGQDPSSGANVLT
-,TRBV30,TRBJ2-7,AWSVHPRSSGYEQY
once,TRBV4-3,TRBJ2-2,ASSQLAGGGTGELF
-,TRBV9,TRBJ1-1,ASSVARTGEVTEAF
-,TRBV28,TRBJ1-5,ASSTQGTAYQPQH
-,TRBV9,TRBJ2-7,ASSVSGLAGSGEQY
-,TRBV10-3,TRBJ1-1,AISDLGARTEAF
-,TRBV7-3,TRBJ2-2,ASSLGRVKAGELF
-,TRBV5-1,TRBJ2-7,ASRIAVSSYEQY
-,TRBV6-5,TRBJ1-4,ASSYDQGADFLF
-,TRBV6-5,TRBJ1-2,ASSYSARNYGYT
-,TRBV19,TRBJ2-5,ASSIGRGRVAETQY